What follows are 5 T cell receptor beta chains derived from one specimen sequenced in a study of blood T cell dynamics during melanoma immunotherapy. The time point: week 3, after first cycle of checkpoint inhibitor. Assay used: immunoSEQ multiplex PCR; TCRdb lists only in-frame clones, some missing. The sample includes approximately 11,000 clones, approximately 87% of them seen just once. The source was blood, collected from a patient treated with checkpoint blockade. These receptors were taken from a human donor with melanoma.

This rearrangement joins TRBV6-6 to TRBJ2-1; D remains ambiguous. The V gene's germline CDR1 is MNHNY and CDR2 SVGAGI (reference sequence). CDR3 length equals 13 residues. Trimming pared 10 bases from V and 4 bases from J, leaving 14 bases between. The CDR3 protein is CATGRTEYNEQFF. The CDR3 coding sequence is TGTGCCACGGGTAGAACAGAATACAATGAGCAGTTCTTC.

CDR3 region: CASSQEGSRQPQHF. The CDR3 nucleotides read TGCGCCAGCAGCCAAGAAGGGTCTCGGCAGCCCCAGCATTTT. The rearrangement links TRBV4-1 to TRBJ1-5; D remains ambiguous. Germline V gene lookup returns CDR1 MGHRA and CDR2 YSYEKL. V was shortened by 0 bases and J by 7 bases, with 10 bases between the two germline ends. The CDR3 contains 14 residues.

The chain combines TRBV23-1 with TRBJ2-3; D not resolved. TRBV23-1 is known as an ORF, though its function is uncertain. The length of the CDR3 is 11 residues. Between the trimmed V and J ends, which lost 4 bases and 4 bases, there was a span of 3 bases. CDR3 in amino acids: CASSPPDTQYF. DNA for the CDR3: TGCGCCAGCAGTCCCCCAGATACGCAGTATTTT.

The chain is built from TRBV19 and TRBJ1-1; possible D gene TRBD1, 6 bases. Germline V gene data show CDR1 as LNHDA and CDR2 as SQIVND (reference sequence). The V gene lost 3 bases and the J gene lost 0 bases, with 11 bases spanning the gap. The CDR3 is 15 amino acids. DNA of the CDR3: TGTGCCAGTAGTATTGTCGGGGGCCTGAACACTGAAGCTTTCTTT. Encoded protein: CASSIVGGLNTEAFF.

The chain couples TRBV7-2 to TRBJ2-5, with 9 bases matching TRBD2. CDR1 SGHTA and CDR2 FQGNSA come from the germline V gene. The CDR3 length is 15 residues. With V trimmed by 4 bases and J by 2 bases, 5 bases remained unmatched. CDR3 nucleotide sequence: TGTGCCAGCAGCTACGCGGGGGGGCGACAAGAGACCCAGTACTTC. Amino acid sequence: CASSYAGGRQETQYF.